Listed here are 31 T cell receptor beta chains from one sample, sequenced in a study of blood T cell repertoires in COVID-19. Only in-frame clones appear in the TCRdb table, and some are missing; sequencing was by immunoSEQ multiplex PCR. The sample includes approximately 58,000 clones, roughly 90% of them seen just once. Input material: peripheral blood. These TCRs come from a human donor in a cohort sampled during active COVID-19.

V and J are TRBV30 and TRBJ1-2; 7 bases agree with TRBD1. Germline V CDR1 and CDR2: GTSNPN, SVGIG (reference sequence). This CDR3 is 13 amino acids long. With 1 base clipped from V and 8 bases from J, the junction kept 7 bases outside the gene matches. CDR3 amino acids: CAWSDGRGPGYTF. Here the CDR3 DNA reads TGTGCCTGGAGTGATGGAAGGGGGCCCGGCTACACCTTC. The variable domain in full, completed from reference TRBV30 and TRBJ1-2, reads SQTIHQWPATLVQPVGSPLSLECTVEGTSNPNLYWYRQAAGRGLQLLFYSVGIGQISSEVPQNLSASRPQDRQFILSSKKLLLSDSGFYLCAWSDGRGPGYTFGSGTRLTVV.

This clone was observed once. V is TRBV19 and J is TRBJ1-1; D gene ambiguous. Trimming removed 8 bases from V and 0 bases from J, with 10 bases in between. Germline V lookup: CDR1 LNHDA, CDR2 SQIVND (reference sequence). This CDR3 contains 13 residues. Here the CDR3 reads CASQTYLNTEAFF. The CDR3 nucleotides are TGTGCCAGTCAAACCTACCTGAACACTGAAGCTTTCTTT.

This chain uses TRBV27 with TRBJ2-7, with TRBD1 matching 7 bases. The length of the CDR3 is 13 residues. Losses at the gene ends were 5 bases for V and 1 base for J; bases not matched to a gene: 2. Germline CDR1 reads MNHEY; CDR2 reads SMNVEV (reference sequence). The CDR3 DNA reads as TGTGCCAGCAGTCCGACAGGGTCCTACGAGCAGTACGTC. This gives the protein CASSPTGSYEQYV.

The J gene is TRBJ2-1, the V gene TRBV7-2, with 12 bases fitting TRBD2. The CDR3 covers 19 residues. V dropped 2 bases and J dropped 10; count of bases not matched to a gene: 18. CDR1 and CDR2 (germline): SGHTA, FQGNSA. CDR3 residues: CASSLTTPLAGGVGFEQFF. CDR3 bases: TGTGCCAGCAGCTTAACGACCCCCCTAGCGGGAGGGGTAGGTTTCGAGCAGTTCTTC.

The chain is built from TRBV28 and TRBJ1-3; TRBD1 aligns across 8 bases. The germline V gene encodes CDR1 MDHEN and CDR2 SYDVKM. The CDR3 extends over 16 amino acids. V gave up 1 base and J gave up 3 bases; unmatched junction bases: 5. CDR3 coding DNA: TGTGCCAGCAGTTTATCCATCGGACAGGGTGGAAACACCATATATTTT. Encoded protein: CASSLSIGQGGNTIYF.

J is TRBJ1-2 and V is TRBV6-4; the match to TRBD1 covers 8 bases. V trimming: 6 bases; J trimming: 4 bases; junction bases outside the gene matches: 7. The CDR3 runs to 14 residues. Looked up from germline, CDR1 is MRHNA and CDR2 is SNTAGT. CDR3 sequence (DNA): TGTGCCAGCAGACTCGGACAGGGAGCCTATGGCTACACCTTC. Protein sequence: CASRLGQGAYGYTF.

CDR3 in DNA: TGTGCCACCAGTAGTCCCGGGACAGGGAATGGGGCCAACGTCCTGACTTTC. The encoded protein is CATSSPGTGNGANVLTF. The V and J genes are TRBV15 and TRBJ2-6, with TRBD1 matching 9 bases. Germline V gene lookup returns CDR1 LNHNV and CDR2 YYDKDF (reference sequence). V shed 6 bases, J shed 3 bases, and the junction held 9 bases outside the gene matches. This CDR3 region has 17 residues.

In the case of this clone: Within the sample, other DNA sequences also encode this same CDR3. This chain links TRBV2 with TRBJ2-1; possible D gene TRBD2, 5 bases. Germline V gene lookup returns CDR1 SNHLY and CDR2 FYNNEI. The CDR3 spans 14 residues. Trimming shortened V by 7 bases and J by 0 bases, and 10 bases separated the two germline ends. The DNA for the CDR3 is TGTGCCAGCATTTCGGGGAGCTCCTACAATGAGCAGTTCTTC. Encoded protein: CASISGSSYNEQFF.

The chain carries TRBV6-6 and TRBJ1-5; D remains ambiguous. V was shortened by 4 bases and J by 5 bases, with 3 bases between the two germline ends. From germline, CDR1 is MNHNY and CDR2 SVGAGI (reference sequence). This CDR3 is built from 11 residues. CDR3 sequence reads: CASSSDQPQHF. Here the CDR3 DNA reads TGTGCCAGCAGTTCAGATCAGCCCCAGCATTTT.

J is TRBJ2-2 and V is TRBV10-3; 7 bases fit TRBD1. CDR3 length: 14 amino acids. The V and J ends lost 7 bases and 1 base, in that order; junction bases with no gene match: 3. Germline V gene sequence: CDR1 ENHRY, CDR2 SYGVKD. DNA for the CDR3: TGTGCCATCAATAGACAGGGGAACACCGGGGAGCTGTTTTTT. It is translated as CAINRQGNTGELFF.

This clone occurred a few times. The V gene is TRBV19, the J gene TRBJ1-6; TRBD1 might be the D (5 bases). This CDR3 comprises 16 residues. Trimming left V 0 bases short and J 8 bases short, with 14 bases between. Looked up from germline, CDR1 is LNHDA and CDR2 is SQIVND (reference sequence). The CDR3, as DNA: TGTGCCAGTAGTATAGATCTGGGCAGGGCGGATTCACCCCTCCACTTT. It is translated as CASSIDLGRADSPLHF.

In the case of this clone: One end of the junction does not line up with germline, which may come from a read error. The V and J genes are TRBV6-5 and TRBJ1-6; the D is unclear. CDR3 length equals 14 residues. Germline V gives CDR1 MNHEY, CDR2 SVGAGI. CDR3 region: CASAVLQDKSPLHF. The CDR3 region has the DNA TGTGCCAGCGCAGTGCTTCAGGATAAGTCACCCCTCCACTTT.

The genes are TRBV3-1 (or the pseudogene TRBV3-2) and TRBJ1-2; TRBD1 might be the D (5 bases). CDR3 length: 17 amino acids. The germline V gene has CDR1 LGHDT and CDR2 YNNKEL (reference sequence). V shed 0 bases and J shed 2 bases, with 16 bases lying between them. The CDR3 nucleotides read TGTGCCAGCAGCCAAGATCTGATAGGACATTGGAACTATGGCTACACCTTC. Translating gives CASSQDLIGHWNYGYTF.

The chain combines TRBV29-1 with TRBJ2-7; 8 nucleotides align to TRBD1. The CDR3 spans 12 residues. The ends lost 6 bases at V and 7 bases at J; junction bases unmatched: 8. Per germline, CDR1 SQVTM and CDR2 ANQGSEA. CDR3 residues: CSVGRTGREQYF. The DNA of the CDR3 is TGCAGCGTCGGCCGGACAGGGAGGGAGCAGTACTTC.

The CDR3 protein is CAWTGRGLDQPQHF. The CDR3 region has the DNA TGTGCCTGGACCGGCAGGGGGCTAGATCAGCCCCAGCATTTT. The chain couples TRBV30 to TRBJ1-5; TRBD1 matches at 8 bases. Germline V gene sequence: CDR1 GTSNPN, CDR2 SVGIG (reference sequence). Unmatched junction bases numbered 7, after V lost 4 bases and J lost 5 bases. The CDR3 consists of 14 residues.

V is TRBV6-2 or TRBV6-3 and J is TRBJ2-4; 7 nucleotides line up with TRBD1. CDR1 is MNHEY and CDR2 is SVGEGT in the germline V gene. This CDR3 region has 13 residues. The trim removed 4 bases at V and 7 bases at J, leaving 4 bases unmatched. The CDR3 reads CASSLQQGNIQYF. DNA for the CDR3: TGTGCCAGCAGTTTACAACAGGGGAACATTCAGTACTTC.

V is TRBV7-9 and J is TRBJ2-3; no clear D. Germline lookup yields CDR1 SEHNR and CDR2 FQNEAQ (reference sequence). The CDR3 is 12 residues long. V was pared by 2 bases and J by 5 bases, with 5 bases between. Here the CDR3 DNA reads TGTGCCAGCAGCTTAAGTAGAGATACGCAGTATTTT. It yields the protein CASSLSRDTQYF.

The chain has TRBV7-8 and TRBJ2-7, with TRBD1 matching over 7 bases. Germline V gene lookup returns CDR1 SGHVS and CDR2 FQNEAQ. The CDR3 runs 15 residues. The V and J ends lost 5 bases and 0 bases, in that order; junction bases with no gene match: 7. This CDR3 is CASSHIRDSSYEQYF. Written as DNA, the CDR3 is TGTGCCAGCAGCCACATCAGGGACAGCTCCTACGAGCAGTACTTC.

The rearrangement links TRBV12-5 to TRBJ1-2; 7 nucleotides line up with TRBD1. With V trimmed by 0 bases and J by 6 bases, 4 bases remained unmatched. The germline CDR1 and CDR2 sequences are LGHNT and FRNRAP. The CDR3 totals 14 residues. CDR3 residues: CASGLVGTADGYTF. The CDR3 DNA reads TGTGCTAGTGGTTTGGTAGGGACAGCGGATGGCTACACCTTC.

The CDR3 DNA reads TGCAGCGTTGAACTACTGGGAGACGAGCAGTACGTC. Translated, it gives CSVELLGDEQYV. The chain joins TRBV29-1 to TRBJ2-7; D might be TRBD2 (5 bases). The CDR3 runs 12 residues. V shed 2 bases and J shed 5 bases, with 10 bases lying between them. Germline CDR1 SQVTM, CDR2 ANQGSEA.

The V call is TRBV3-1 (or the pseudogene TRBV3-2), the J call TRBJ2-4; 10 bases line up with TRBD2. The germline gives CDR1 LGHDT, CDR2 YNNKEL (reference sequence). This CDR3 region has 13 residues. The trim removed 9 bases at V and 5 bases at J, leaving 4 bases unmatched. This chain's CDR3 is CASRTSGQNIQYF. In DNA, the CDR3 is TGTGCCAGTCGGACTAGCGGCCAAAACATTCAGTACTTC.

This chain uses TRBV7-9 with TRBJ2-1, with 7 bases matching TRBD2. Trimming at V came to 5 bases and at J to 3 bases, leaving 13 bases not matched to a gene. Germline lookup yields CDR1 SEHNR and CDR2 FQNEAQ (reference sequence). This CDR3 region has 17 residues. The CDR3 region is CASSVGLWGRVYNEQFF. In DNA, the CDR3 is TGTGCCAGCAGCGTAGGGCTCTGGGGGAGGGTCTACAATGAGCAGTTCTTC.

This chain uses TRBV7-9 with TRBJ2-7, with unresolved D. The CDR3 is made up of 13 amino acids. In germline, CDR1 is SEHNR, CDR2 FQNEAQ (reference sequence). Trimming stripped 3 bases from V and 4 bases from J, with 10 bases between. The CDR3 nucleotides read TGTGCCAGCAGCTTGTACCCAGGATACGAGCAGTACGTC. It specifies CASSLYPGYEQYV.

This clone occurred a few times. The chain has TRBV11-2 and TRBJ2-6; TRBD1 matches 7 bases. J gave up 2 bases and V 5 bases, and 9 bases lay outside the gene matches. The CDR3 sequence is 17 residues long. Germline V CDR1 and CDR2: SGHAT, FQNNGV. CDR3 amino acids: CASSRQDRAPGANVLTF. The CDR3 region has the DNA TGTGCCAGCAGCCGACAAGACAGGGCCCCTGGGGCCAACGTCCTGACTTTC.

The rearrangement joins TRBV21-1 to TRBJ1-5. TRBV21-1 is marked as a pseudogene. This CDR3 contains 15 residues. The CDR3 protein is CASTLRPGFNQPQHF. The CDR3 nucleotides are TGTGCCAGCACGCTAAGGCCGGGTTTTAATCAGCCCCAGCATTTT.

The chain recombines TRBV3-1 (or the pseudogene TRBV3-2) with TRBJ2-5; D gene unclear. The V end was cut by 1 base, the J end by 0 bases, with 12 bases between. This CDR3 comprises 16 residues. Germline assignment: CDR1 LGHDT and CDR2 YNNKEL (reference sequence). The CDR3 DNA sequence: TGTGCCAGCAGCCAAGGCCGTCGCCAGGACCAAGAGACCCAGTACTTC. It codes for CASSQGRRQDQETQYF.

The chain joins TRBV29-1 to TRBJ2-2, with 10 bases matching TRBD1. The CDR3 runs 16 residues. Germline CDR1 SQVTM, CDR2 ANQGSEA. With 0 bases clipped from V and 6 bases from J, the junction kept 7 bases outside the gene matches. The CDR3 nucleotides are TGCAGCGTTGAAGACCCCGACAGGGGGCAGGCCGGGGAGCTGTTTTTT. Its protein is CSVEDPDRGQAGELFF.

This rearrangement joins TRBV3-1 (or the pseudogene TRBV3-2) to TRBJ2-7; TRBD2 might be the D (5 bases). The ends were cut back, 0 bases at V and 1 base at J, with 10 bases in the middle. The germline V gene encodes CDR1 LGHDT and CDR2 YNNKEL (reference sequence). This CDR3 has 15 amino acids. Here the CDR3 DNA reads TGTGCCAGCAGCCAAGACTTGGCGGGTTCCTACGAGCAGTACTTC. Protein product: CASSQDLAGSYEQYF.

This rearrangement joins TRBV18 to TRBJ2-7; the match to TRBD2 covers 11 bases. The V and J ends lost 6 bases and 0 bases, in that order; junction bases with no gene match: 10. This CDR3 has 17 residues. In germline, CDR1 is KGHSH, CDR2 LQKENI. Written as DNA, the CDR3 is TGTGCCAGCTCCCCGACTAGCGGGGCCAAATACTCCTACGAGCAGTACTTC. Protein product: CASSPTSGAKYSYEQYF.

DNA of the CDR3: TGCGCCAGCAGCTTGGTTTTTGCGGGAGCCAAAAACATTCAGTACTTC. This codes for CASSLVFAGAKNIQYF. The genes are TRBV5-1 and TRBJ2-4; D may be TRBD2 (5 bases). The CDR3 covers 16 residues. Germline V lookup: CDR1 SGHRS, CDR2 YFSETQ. V was trimmed by 0 bases and J by 0 bases, leaving 10 bases between them.

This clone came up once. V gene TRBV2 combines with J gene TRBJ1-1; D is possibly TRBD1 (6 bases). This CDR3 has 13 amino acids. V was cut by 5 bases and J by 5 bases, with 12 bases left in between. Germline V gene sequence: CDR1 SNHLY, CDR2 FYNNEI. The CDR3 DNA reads TGTGCCAGCAGTCAGGGGCGAGGGACTGAAGCTTTCTTT. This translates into CASSQGRGTEAFF.